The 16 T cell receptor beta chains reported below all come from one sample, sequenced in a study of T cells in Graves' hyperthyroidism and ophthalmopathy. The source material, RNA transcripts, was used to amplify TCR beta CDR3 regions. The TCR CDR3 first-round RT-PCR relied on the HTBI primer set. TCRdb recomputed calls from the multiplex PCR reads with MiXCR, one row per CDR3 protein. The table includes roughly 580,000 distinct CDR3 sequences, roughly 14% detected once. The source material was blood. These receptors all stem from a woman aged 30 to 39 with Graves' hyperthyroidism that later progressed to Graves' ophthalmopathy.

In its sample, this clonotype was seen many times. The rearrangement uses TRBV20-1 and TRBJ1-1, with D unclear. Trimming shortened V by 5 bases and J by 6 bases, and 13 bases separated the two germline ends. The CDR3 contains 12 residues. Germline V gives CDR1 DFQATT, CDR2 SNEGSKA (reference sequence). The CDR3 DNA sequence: TGCAGTGCTCATCCCCCAGCAGCTGAAGCTTTCTTT. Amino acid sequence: CSAHPPAAEAFF.

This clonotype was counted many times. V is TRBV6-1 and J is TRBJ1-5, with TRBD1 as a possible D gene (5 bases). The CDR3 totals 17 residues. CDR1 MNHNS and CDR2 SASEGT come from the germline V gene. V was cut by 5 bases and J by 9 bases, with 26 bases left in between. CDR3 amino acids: CASSSQFDSSEAWPQHF. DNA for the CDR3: TGTGCCAGCAGTTCCCAATTTGACAGTTCTGAAGCATGGCCCCAGCATTTT.

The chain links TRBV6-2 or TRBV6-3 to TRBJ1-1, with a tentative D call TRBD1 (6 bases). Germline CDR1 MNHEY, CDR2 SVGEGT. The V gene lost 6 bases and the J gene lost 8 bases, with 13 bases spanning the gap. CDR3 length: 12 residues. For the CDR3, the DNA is TGTGCCAGCAGCCGGGGGGCAGAAGAAGCTTTCTTT. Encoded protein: CASSRGAEEAFF.

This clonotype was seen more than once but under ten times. CDR3 sequence reads: CASSGTEQFF. The CDR3 coding sequence is TGTGCCAGCAGTGGGACGGAGCAGTTCTTC. The chain is built from TRBV12-3 or TRBV12-4 and TRBJ2-1; perhaps D is TRBD1 or TRBD2 (5 bases each). V gave up 5 bases and J gave up 10 bases, with 6 bases separating them. This CDR3 region has 10 residues.

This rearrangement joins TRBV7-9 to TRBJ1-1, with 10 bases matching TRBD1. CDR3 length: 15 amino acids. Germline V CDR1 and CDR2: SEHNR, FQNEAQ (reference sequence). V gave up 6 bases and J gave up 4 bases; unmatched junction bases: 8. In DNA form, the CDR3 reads TGTGCCAGCAGTTCTGGACAGGGGGAGAGCACTGAAGCTTTCTTT. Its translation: CASSSGQGESTEAFF. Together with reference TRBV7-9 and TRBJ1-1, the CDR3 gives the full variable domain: DTGVSQNPRHKITKRGQNVTFRCDPISEHNRLYWYRQTLGQGPEFLTYFQNEAQLEKSRLLSDRFSAERPKGSFSTLEIQRTEQGDSAMYLCASSSGQGESTEAFFGQGTRLTVV.

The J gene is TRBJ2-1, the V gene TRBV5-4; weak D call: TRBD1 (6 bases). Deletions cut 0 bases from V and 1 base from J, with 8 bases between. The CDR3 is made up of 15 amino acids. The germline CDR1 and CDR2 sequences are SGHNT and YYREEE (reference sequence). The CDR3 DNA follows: TGTGCCAGCAGCTTGGTCGGACAGTCCTACAATGAGCAGTTCTTC. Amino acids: CASSLVGQSYNEQFF.

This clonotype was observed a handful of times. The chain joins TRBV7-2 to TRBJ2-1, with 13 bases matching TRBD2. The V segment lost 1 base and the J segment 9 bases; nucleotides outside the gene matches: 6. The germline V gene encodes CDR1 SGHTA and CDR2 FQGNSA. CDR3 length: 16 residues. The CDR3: CASSLELAGGPGEQFF. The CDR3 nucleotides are TGTGCCAGCAGCTTAGAACTAGCGGGAGGGCCCGGTGAGCAGTTCTTC.

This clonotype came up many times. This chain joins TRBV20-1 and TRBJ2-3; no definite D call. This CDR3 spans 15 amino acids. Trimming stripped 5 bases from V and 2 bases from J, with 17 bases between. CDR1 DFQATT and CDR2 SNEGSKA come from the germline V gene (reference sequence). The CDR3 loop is CSAVIRSGATDTQYF. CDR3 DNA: TGCAGTGCTGTGATAAGGAGTGGAGCCACAGATACGCAGTATTTT.

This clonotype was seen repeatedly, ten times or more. CDR3 bases: TGTGCCAGCAGCTCCCCGGCAGGCCTTACCTACGAGCAGTACTTC. Translation: CASSSPAGLTYEQYF. This chain uses TRBV7-2 with TRBJ2-7; D gene ambiguous. The V end lost 4 bases, the J end lost 2 bases, and 15 bases lay between the germline ends. This CDR3 region has 15 residues. The V gene's germline CDR1 is SGHTA and CDR2 FQGNSA.

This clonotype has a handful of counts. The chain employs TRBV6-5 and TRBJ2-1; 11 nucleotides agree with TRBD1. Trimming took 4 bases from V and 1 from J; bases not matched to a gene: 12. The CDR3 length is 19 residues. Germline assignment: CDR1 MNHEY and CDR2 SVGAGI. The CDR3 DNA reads TGTGCCAGCAGTTTCGGACAGGGGGCAGCCGGTCGATCCTACAATGAGCAGTTCTTC. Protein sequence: CASSFGQGAAGRSYNEQFF.

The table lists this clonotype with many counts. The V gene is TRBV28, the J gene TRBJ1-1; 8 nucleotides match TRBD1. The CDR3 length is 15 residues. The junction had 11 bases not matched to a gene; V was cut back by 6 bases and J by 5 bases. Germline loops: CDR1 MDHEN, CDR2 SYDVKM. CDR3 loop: CASRTYQGAGTEAFF. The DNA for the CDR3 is TGTGCCAGCAGAACATACCAGGGGGCTGGGACTGAAGCTTTCTTT.

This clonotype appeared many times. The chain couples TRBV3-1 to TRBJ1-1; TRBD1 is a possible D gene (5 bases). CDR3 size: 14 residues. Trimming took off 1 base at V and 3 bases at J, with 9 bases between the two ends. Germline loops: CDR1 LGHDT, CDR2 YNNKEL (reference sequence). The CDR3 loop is CASSQVGVDTEAFF. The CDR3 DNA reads TGTGCCAGCAGCCAAGTAGGGGTCGACACTGAAGCTTTCTTT.

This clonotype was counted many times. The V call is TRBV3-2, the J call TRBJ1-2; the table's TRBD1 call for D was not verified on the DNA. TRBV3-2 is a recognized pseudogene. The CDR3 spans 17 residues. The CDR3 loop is CASSQTPPVPRYYGYTF. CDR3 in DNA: TGTGCCAGCAGCCAAACACCGCCTGTGCCGAGGTACTATGGCTACACCTTC.

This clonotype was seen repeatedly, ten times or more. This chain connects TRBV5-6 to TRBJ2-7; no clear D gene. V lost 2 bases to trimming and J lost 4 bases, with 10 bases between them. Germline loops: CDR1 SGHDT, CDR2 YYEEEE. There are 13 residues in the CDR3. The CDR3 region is CASSLKFSYEQYF. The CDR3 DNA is TGTGCCAGCAGCTTAAAGTTCTCTTACGAGCAGTACTTC.

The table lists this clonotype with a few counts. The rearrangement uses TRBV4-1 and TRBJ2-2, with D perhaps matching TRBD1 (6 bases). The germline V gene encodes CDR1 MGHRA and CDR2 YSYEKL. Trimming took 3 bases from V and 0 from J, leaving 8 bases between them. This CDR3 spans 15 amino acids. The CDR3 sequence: CASSQGHSNTGELFF. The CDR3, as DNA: TGCGCCAGCAGCCAGGGACATTCGAACACCGGGGAGCTGTTTTTT.

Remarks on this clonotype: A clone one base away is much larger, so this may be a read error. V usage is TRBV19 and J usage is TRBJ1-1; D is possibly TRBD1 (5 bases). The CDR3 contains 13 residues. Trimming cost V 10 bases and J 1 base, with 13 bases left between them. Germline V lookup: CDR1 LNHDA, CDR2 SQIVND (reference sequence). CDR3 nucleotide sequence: TGTGCCATTAATGTCGGACAGAACACTGAAGCTTTCTTT. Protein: CAINVGQNTEAFF.